The 24 T cell receptor beta chains below were found in one sample sequenced in a study of T-cell reconstitution after alpha-beta-depleted transplantation in children. Unique molecular identifiers tagged the TCRbeta library. TCRdb independently ran MiXCR on the PCR reads; one entry per CDR3 protein. The sample includes about 420,000 distinct CDR3 sequences, 15% to 20% of them seen just once. The sequencing used PBMCs, mostly from graft donor cells, collected 360 days after TCRalphabeta/CD19-depleted stem cell transplant. All receptors come from a boy under two years old who had a stem cell transplant for Wiskott-Aldrich syndrome, so the T cells may come from the graft donor.

This chain links TRBV4-1 with TRBJ2-1; 9 bases are a match to TRBD2. The CDR3 is 16 amino acids. J gave up 4 bases and V 1 base, and 5 bases lay outside the gene matches. Germline CDR1 MGHRA, CDR2 YSYEKL. The CDR3 reads CASSQGRSGGYNEQFF. As DNA, the CDR3 is TGCGCCAGCAGCCAAGGACGGAGCGGGGGGTACAATGAGCAGTTCTTC.

The chain carries TRBV6-8 and TRBJ1-6; 8 bases are a match to TRBD1. CDR1 MNHGY and CDR2 SAAAGT come from the germline V gene. Unmatched junction bases numbered 7, after V lost 3 bases and J lost 9 bases. The CDR3 loop spans 15 amino acids. CDR3 DNA sequence: TGTGCCAGCAGTTATCGAGGACAGGGTCGTTCACCCCTCCACTTT. Translation: CASSYRGQGRSPLHF.

This clonotype was seen only a few times. The J gene is TRBJ2-7, the V gene TRBV12-3 or TRBV12-4; D is possibly TRBD1 or TRBD2 (5 bases each). This CDR3 spans 15 amino acids. Trimming pared 5 bases from V and 2 bases from J, leaving 16 bases between. The CDR3 region is CASSRNGAGTYEQYF. For the CDR3, the DNA is TGTGCCAGCAGTCGAAACGGGGCAGGGACCTACGAGCAGTACTTC.

This rearrangement joins TRBV2 to TRBJ2-1; 10 positions match TRBD2. The CDR3 contains 18 residues. Germline CDR1 and CDR2: SNHLY and FYNNEI. CDR3 coding DNA: TGTACCTTCAGTCCGACTAGCGGGCAAGGAGGACTCTACAATGAGCAGTTCTTC. Translating gives CTFSPTSGQGGLYNEQFF.

This clonotype has only one observation. The chain recombines TRBV2 with TRBJ2-1, with no clear D. Germline CDR1 and CDR2: SNHLY and FYNNEI. The CDR3 has 14 amino acids. V lost 6 bases, J lost 3 bases, and 12 bases lay in between. This CDR3 is CASRDFTGYNEQFF. The CDR3 DNA reads TGTGCCAGCAGAGACTTCACCGGCTACAATGAGCAGTTCTTC.

This clonotype was observed a handful of times. CDR3 amino acids: CASSLGSALEAFF. CDR3 DNA sequence: TGTGCCAGCAGCTTAGGCAGCGCTCTTGAAGCTTTCTTT. The chain couples TRBV7-9 to TRBJ1-1; D ambiguous. Germline values: CDR1 SEHNR, CDR2 FQNEAQ (reference sequence). The CDR3 has 13 amino acids. The ends were cut back, 1 base at V and 7 bases at J, with 10 bases in the middle.

The chain uses TRBV12-3 or TRBV12-4 and TRBJ2-2, with a possible D match to TRBD1 (5 bases). With 1 base removed from V and 5 bases from J, the gap between germline ends came to 29 bases. The CDR3 spans 21 residues. The CDR3 DNA follows: TGTGCCAGCAGTTTAGTTCCAGGGAAGAGTACCCGAAAAATCTTAACCGGGGAGCTGTTTTTT. It specifies CASSLVPGKSTRKILTGELFF.

The CDR3 bases are TGCAGCGTTGAGTTGTTTGGGAGATACACTGAAGCTTTCTTT. Its protein is CSVELFGRYTEAFF. V gene TRBV29-1 combines with J gene TRBJ1-1; D is unresolved. V was pared by 3 bases and J by 3 bases, with 14 bases between. The V gene's germline CDR1 is SQVTM and CDR2 ANQGSEA. This CDR3 is 14 amino acids long. Filled out from reference TRBV29-1 and TRBJ1-1, the complete variable domain reads SAVISQKPSRDICQRGTSLTIQCQVDSQVTMMFWYRQQPGQSLTLIATANQGSEATYESGFVIDKFPISRPNLTFSTLTVSNMSPEDSSIYLCSVELFGRYTEAFFGQGTRLTVV.

The chain combines TRBV7-2 with TRBJ2-3; TRBD2 might be the D (7 bases). In germline, CDR1 is SGHTA, CDR2 FQGNSA. Trimming pared 3 bases from V and 5 bases from J, leaving 15 bases between. There are 15 residues in the CDR3. CDR3 amino acids: CASSLVGGAKDTQYF. In nucleotides, the CDR3 is TGTGCCAGCAGCTTGGTTGGGGGGGCGAAAGATACGCAGTATTTT.

This clonotype was counted only a few times. The J gene is TRBJ2-2, the V gene TRBV11-1; D possibly corresponds to TRBD1 (6 bases). CDR3 length: 19 amino acids. Germline V gene lookup returns CDR1 SGHAT and CDR2 FQDESV (reference sequence). V lost 5 bases to trimming and J lost 0 bases, with 22 bases between them. CDR3 in amino acids: CASSAIGQGWTANTGELFF. CDR3 in DNA: TGTGCCAGCAGCGCCATAGGGCAGGGGTGGACAGCGAACACCGGGGAGCTGTTTTTT.

The gene calls are TRBV3-1 and TRBJ2-7; 11 bases align to TRBD2. The germline gives CDR1 LGHDT, CDR2 YNNKEL (reference sequence). This CDR3 spans 14 amino acids. Trimming at V came to 4 bases and at J to 7 bases, leaving 6 bases not matched to a gene. The CDR3 spells CASSPRLAGTEQYF. The CDR3 DNA follows: TGTGCCAGCAGCCCCAGACTAGCGGGAACTGAGCAGTACTTC.

The chain uses TRBV10-3 and TRBJ2-7; 7 bases are shared with TRBD1. The CDR3 extends over 13 amino acids. Germline-derived CDR1 and CDR2 are ENHRY and SYGVKD. J was trimmed by 9 bases and V by 1 base; bases with no gene match: 6. The CDR3 loop is CAISELTGMGQYF. DNA for the CDR3: TGTGCCATCAGTGAGTTGACAGGGATGGGGCAGTACTTC.

This chain links TRBV4-1 with TRBJ2-3; no definite D call. This CDR3 is built from 15 residues. The germline gives CDR1 MGHRA, CDR2 YSYEKL. With 4 bases removed from V and 1 base from J, the gap between germline ends came to 12 bases. DNA of the CDR3: TGCGCCAGCAGCCCAAAGGGAAGCGGCACAGATACGCAGTATTTT. It encodes CASSPKGSGTDTQYF.

This clonotype was detected a few times. This rearrangement joins TRBV12-3 or TRBV12-4 to TRBJ2-1; 7 bases fit TRBD1. V lost 4 bases and J lost 6; bases outside the gene matches: 9. The CDR3 length is 15 residues. The CDR3 reads CASSYTGVQSNEQFF. Here the CDR3 DNA reads TGTGCCAGCAGTTACACAGGGGTCCAATCCAATGAGCAGTTCTTC.

The chain employs TRBV2 and TRBJ2-7; D might be TRBD2 (6 bases). Trimming pared 3 bases from V and 3 bases from J, leaving 9 bases between. The CDR3 is 13 amino acids. Germline-derived CDR1 and CDR2 are SNHLY and FYNNEI. CDR3 coding DNA: TGTGCCAGCAGTGAGACTAGTTACTACGAGCAGTACTTC. Protein: CASSETSYYEQYF.

This clonotype was detected ten times or more. The V call is TRBV20-1, the J call TRBJ2-5; no firm D call. Looked up from germline, CDR1 is DFQATT and CDR2 is SNEGSKA (reference sequence). V lost 2 bases and J 0 bases, leaving 4 bases between the germline ends. The CDR3 spans 12 residues. The CDR3 protein is CSARWYQETQYF. The CDR3 bases are TGCAGTGCTAGATGGTACCAAGAGACCCAGTACTTC.

The table lists this clonotype with a few counts. The chain couples TRBV20-1 to TRBJ2-2; 7 positions agree with TRBD1. V lost 6 bases, J lost 4 bases, and 8 bases stayed unmatched. The CDR3 consists of 14 residues. Germline CDR1 reads DFQATT; CDR2 reads SNEGSKA (reference sequence). The CDR3 protein is CSAPGQTPTGELFF. The CDR3 nucleotides read TGCAGTGCCCCGGGACAGACCCCCACCGGGGAGCTGTTTTTT.

This clonotype showed up just a few times. J is TRBJ2-3 and V is TRBV12-3 or TRBV12-4, with 9 bases aligning to TRBD1. There are 16 residues in the CDR3. J gave up 3 bases and V 2 bases, and 6 bases lay outside the gene matches. In DNA form, the CDR3 reads TGTGCCAGCAGTTTACTGGGACAGGGAATGACAGATACGCAGTATTTT. It is translated as CASSLLGQGMTDTQYF.

This clonotype occurred a few times. The chain recombines TRBV28 with TRBJ1-6; TRBD1 aligns across 7 bases. CDR3 length equals 15 residues. Looked up from germline, CDR1 is MDHEN and CDR2 is SYDVKM. The V and J ends lost 7 bases and 10 bases, in that order; junction bases with no gene match: 13. The CDR3, as DNA: TGTGCCAGCACCGTTAGGACAGGAACGGGCTCACCCCTCCACTTT. Amino acid sequence: CASTVRTGTGSPLHF.

There are a few counts of this clonotype. The chain has TRBV10-2 and TRBJ2-3; D may match TRBD1 or TRBD2 (6 bases each). The V end was cut by 6 bases, the J end by 7 bases, with 20 bases between. Per germline, CDR1 WSHSY and CDR2 SAAADI. The CDR3 contains 15 residues. The DNA for the CDR3 is TGCGCCAGCAGCGCCCTCTCTCGGGGGACATATACGCAGTATTTT. It encodes CASSALSRGTYTQYF.

The V call is TRBV7-9, the J call TRBJ2-2; D is tentatively TRBD1 or TRBD2 (5 bases each). Germline-derived CDR1 and CDR2 are SEHNR and FQNEAQ (reference sequence). V was shortened by 3 bases and J by 1 base, with 9 bases between the two germline ends. The CDR3 runs to 15 residues. CDR3 nucleotides: TGTGCCAGCAGCTTGGGGACCATGAACACCGGGGAGCTGTTTTTT. Its translation: CASSLGTMNTGELFF. Full variable domain (outside the CDR3, taken from reference TRBV7-9 and TRBJ2-2): DTGVSQNPRHKITKRGQNVTFRCDPISEHNRLYWYRQTLGQGPEFLTYFQNEAQLEKSRLLSDRFSAERPKGSFSTLEIQRTEQGDSAMYLCASSLGTMNTGELFFGEGSRLTVL.

In this sample, this clonotype turned up a few times. The chain recombines TRBV20-1 with TRBJ2-4; 10 bases agree with TRBD1. The CDR3 is made up of 17 amino acids. Germline V gene lookup returns CDR1 DFQATT and CDR2 SNEGSKA (reference sequence). With 0 bases clipped from V and 1 base from J, the junction kept 6 bases outside the gene matches. CDR3 in amino acids: CSARDRWTGGAKNIQYF. The DNA of the CDR3 is TGCAGTGCTAGAGATCGGTGGACAGGGGGGGCCAAAAACATTCAGTACTTC.

This clonotype occurred a few times. The rearrangement uses TRBV10-3 and TRBJ1-4; no clear D. Per germline, CDR1 ENHRY and CDR2 SYGVKD. The CDR3 spans 15 residues. V was clipped by 2 bases and J by 5 bases, with 12 bases between them. CDR3 sequence (DNA): TGTGCCATCAGTGAGAAAGACAACTTGAATGAAAAACTGTTTTTT. Its protein is CAISEKDNLNEKLFF.

This chain uses TRBV12-3 or TRBV12-4 with TRBJ2-3, with D unclear. Trimming removed 2 bases at V and 2 bases at J, with 11 bases between. The CDR3 runs to 15 residues. The CDR3 sequence: CASSLLDISTDTQYF. The CDR3 region has the DNA TGTGCCAGCAGTTTATTAGACATTTCCACAGATACGCAGTATTTT.